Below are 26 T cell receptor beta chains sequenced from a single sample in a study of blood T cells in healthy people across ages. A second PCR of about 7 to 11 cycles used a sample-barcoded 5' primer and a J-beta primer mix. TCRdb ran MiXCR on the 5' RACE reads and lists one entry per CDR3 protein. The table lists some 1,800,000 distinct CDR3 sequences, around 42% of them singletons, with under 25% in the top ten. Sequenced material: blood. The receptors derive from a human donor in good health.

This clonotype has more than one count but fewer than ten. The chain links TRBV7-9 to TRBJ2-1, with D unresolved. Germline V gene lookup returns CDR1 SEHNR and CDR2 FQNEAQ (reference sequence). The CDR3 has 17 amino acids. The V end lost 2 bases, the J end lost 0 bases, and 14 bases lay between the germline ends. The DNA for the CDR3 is TGTGCCAGCAGCTTACCTCCCAGGCTAAGCTCCTACAATGAGCAGTTCTTC. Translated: CASSLPPRLSSYNEQFF.

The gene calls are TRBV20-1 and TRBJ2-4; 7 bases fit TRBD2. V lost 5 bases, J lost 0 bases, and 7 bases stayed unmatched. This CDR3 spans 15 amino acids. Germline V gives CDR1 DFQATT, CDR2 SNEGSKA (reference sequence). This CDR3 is CSAGGVALAKNIQYF. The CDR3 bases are TGCAGTGCTGGGGGGGTAGCCCTAGCCAAAAACATTCAGTACTTC.

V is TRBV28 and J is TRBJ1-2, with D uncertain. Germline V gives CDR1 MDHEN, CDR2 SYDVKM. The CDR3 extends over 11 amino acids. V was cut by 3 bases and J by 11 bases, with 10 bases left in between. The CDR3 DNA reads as TGTGCCAGCAGTTTGGGGTATTATTACACCTTC. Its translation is CASSLGYYYTF.

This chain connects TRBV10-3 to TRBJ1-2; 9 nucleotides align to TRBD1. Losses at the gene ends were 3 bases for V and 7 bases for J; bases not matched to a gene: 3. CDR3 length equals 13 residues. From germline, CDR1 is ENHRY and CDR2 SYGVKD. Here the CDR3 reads CAISEQGALGYTF. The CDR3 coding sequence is TGTGCCATCAGTGAACAGGGGGCTCTTGGCTACACCTTC.

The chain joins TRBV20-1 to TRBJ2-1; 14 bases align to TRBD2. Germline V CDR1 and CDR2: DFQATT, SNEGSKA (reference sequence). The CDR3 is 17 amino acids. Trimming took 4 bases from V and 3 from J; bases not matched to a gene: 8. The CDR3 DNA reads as TGCAGTGCTACAGGACTAGCGGGGGGTCATTTCTACAATGAGCAGTTCTTC. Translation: CSATGLAGGHFYNEQFF.

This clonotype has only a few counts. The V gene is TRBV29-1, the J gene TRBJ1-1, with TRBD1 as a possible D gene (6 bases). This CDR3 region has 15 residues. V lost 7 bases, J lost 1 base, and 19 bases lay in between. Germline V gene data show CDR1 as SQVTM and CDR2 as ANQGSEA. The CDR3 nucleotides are TGCAGCGGGGACCGGGGGCAGACAGGGAACACTGAAGCTTTCTTT. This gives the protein CSGDRGQTGNTEAFF.

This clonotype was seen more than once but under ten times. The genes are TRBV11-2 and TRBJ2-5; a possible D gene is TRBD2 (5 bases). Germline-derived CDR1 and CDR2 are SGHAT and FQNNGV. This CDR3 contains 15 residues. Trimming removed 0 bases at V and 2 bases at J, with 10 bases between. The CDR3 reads CASSLDGAGQETQYF. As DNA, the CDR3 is TGTGCCAGCAGCTTAGATGGCGCGGGTCAAGAGACCCAGTACTTC.

The CDR3 protein is CSAAGGGIQYF. CDR3 DNA sequence: TGCAGCGCCGCAGGGGGCGGCATTCAGTACTTC. The V call is TRBV29-1, the J call TRBJ2-4, with 8 nucleotides matching TRBD1. The length of the CDR3 is 11 residues. From germline, CDR1 is SQVTM and CDR2 ANQGSEA. V trimming: 7 bases; J trimming: 9 bases; junction bases outside the gene matches: 5.

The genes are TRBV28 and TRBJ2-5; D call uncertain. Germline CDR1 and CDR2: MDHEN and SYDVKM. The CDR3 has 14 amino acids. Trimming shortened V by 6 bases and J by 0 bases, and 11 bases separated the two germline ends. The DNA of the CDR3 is TGTGCCAGCAGGGGGTCAGTCAACCAAGAGACCCAGTACTTC. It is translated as CASRGSVNQETQYF.

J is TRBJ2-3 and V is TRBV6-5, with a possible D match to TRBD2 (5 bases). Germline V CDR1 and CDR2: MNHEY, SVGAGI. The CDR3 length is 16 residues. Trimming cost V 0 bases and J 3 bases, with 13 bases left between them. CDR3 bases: TGTGCCAGCAGTTACTCTCGGGAAGCCATGACAGATACGCAGTATTTT. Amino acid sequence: CASSYSREAMTDTQYF.

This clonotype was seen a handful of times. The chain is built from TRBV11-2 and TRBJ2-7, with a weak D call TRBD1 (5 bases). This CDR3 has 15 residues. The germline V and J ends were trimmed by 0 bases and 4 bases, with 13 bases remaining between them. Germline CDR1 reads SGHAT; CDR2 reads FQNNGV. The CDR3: CASSLDRGPFYEQYF. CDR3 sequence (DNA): TGTGCCAGCAGCTTAGATAGGGGCCCCTTTTACGAGCAGTACTTC.

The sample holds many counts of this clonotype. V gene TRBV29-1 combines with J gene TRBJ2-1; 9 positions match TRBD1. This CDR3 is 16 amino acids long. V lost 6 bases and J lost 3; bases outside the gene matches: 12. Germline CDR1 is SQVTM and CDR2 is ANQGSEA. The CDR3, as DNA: TGCAGCGTGGGGGACAGGGAAGGTGGTCGCTACAATGAGCAGTTCTTC. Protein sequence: CSVGDREGGRYNEQFF.

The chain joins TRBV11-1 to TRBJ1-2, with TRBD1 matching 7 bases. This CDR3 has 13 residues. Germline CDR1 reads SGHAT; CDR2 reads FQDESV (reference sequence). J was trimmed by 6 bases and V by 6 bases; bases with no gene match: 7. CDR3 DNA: TGTGCCAGCAGACTAACAGGGGACCATGGCTACACCTTC. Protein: CASRLTGDHGYTF.

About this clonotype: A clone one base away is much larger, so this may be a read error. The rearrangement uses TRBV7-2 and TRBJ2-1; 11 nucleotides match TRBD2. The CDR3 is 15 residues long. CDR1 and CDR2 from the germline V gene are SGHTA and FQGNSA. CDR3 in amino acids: CACSSRTSGYNEQFF. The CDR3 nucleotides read TGTGCCTGCAGCTCACGGACTAGCGGGTACAATGAGCAGTTCTTC. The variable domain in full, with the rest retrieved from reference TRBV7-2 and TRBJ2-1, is GAGVSQSPSNKVTEKGKDVELRCDPISGHTALYWYRQSLGQGLEFLIYFQGNSAPDKSGLPSDRFSAERTGGSVSTLTIQRTQQEDSAVYLCACSSRTSGYNEQFFGPGTRLTVL.

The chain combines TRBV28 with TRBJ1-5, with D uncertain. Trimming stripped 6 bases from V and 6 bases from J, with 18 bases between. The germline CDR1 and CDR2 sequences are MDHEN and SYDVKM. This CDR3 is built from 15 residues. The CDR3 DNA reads TGTGCCAGCAGCCTCCCCCAAGGAGGGAGTCAGCCCCAGCATTTT. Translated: CASSLPQGGSQPQHF.

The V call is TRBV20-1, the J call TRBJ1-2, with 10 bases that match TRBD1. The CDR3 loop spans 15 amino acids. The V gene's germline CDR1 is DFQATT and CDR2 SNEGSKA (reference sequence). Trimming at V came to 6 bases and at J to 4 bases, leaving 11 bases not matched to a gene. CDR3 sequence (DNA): TGCAGTGCCCAAGTTCCGGGACAGGGGTTCTATGGCTACACCTTC. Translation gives CSAQVPGQGFYGYTF.

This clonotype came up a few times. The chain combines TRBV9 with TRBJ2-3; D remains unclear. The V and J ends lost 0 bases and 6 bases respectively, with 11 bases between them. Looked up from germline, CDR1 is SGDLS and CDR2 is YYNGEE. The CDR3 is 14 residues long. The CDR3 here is CASSVEVFADTQYF. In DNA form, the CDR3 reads TGTGCCAGCAGCGTAGAAGTTTTTGCGGATACGCAGTATTTT.

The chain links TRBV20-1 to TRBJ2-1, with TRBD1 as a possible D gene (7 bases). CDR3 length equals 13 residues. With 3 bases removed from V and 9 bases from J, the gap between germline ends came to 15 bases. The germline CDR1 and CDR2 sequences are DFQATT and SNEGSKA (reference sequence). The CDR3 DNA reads TGCAGTGCTAGTTTTAACAGGGGAGGTGAGCAGTTCTTC. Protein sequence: CSASFNRGGEQFF.

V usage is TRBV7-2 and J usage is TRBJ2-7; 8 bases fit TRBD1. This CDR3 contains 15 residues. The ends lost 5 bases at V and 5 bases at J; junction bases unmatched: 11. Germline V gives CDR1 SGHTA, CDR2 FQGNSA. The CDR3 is CASSSGQGATHEQYF. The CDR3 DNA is TGTGCCAGCAGCAGCGGGCAGGGGGCAACACACGAGCAGTACTTC. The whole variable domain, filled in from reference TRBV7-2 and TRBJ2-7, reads GAGVSQSPSNKVTEKGKDVELRCDPISGHTALYWYRQSLGQGLEFLIYFQGNSAPDKSGLPSDRFSAERTGGSVSTLTIQRTQQEDSAVYLCASSSGQGATHEQYFGPGTRLTVT.

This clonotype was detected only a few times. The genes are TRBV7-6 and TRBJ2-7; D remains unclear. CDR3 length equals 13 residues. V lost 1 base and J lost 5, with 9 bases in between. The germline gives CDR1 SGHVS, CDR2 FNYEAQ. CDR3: CASSLGAENEQYF. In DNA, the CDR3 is TGTGCCAGCAGCTTAGGCGCCGAGAACGAGCAGTACTTC.

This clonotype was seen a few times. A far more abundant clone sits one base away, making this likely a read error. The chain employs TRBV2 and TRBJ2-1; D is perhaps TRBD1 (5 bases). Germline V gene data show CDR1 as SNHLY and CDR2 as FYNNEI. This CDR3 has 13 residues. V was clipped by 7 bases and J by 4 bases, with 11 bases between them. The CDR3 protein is CASTLGLYNEQFF. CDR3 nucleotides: TGTGCCAGCACCTTGGGGCTTTACAATGAGCAGTTCTTC.

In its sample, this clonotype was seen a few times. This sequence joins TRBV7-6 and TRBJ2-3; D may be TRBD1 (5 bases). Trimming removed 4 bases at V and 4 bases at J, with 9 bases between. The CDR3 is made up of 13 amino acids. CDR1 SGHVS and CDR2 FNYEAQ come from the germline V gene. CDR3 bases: TGTGCCAGCAGCTCAGGGTGGGCAGATACGCAGTATTTT. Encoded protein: CASSSGWADTQYF.

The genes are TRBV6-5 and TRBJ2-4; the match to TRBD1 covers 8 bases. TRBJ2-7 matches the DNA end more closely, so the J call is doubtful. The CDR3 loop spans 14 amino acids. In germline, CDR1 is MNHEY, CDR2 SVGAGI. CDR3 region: CASNTGGFRNEQYF. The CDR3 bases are TGTGCCAGCAACACAGGGGGTTTTAGGAACGAGCAGTACTTC.

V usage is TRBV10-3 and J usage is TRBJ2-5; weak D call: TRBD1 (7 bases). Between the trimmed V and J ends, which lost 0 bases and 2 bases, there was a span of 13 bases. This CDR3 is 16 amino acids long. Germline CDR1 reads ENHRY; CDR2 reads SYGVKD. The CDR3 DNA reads TGTGCCATCAGTGAGTCGACTAGGGGACAGCAAGAGACCCAGTACTTC. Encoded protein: CAISESTRGQQETQYF.

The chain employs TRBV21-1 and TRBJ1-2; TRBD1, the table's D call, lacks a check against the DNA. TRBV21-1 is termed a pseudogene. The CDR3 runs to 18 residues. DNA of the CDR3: TGTGCCAGCAGCAAAGTTACAGGGAGCCCCTTAACTAACTATGGCTACACCTTC. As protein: CASSKVTGSPLTNYGYTF.

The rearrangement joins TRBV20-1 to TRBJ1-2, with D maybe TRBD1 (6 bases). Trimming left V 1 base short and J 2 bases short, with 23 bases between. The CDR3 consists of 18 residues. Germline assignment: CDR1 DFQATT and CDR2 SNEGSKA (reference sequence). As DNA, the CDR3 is TGCAGTGCTAGAGGGGTGAAGAGAGACAGGTTGGAGAACTATGGCTACACCTTC. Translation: CSARGVKRDRLENYGYTF.